Sequencing of this T cell receptor beta chain was carried out in a study of CD8 T cells in ankylosing spondylitis. Quantitative 5'-RACE with molecular barcodes produced the TCR beta libraries. Using its own MiXCR run on the 5' RACE reads, TCRdb lists one record per CDR3 protein. The sample lists some 250,000 distinct CDR3 sequences, 20% to 30% occurring once. This clonotype appeared many times. Its antigen is not known. Study-level points and caveats: Disease-linked clones had a CD8+ phenotype and relatively low frequency in peripheral blood.

Germline V gene lookup returns CDR1 ENHRY and CDR2 SYGVKD. The CDR3 length is 14 residues. The J segment lost 1 base and the V segment lost 10 bases, leaving 5 bases of the junction unmatched. The clonotype comes from a male donor with ankylosing spondylitis or in good health (not recorded which). The sequencing sample was made of blood, either unsorted or a sorted T cell fraction (not recorded which). The gene calls are TRBV10-3 and TRBJ2-5; 11 bases are a match to TRBD2. The chain's CDR3 is CATKLAGAQETQYF. CDR3 bases: TGTGCCACGAAACTAGCGGGGGCCCAAGAGACCCAGTACTTC.